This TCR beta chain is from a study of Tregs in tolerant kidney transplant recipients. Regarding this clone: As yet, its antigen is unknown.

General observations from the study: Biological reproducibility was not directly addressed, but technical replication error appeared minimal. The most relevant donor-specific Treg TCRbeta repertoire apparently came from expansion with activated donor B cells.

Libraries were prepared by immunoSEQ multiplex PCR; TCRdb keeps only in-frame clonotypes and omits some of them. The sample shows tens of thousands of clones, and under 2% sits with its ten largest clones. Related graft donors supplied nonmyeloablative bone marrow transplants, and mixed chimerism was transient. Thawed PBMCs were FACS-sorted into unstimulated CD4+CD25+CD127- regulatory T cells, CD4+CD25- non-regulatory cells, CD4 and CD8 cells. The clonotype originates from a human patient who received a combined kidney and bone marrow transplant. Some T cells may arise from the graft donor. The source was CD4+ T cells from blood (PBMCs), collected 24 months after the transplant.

The CDR3 sequence is CASSLQGNTEAFF. CDR3 bases read: TGTGCCAGCAGCTTACAGGGTAACACTGAA. This sequence joins TRBV7-6 and TRBJ1-1; TRBD1 is a possible D gene (5 bases). The read halts 3 residues ahead of the CDR3 end, with the missing end drawn from the germline J gene. Per the germline V gene, CDR1 is SGHVS and CDR2 is FNYEAQ. Trimming stripped 2 bases from V and 2 bases from J, with 6 bases between. The CDR3 sequence is 13 residues long.